Presented here are 16 T cell receptor beta chains from one specimen sequenced in a study of T cell changes during pregnancy in multiple sclerosis. TCRdb keeps only in-frame clones here, not all; method: immunoSEQ multiplex PCR. Here the sample spans around 69,000 clones, 90% being singletons. Sequenced material: peripheral blood, taken in the second trimester of pregnancy. Receptors originate from a female donor in good health, enrolled as a control in a pregnancy study.

The chain has TRBV5-6 and TRBJ2-2; D gene ambiguous. V lost 4 bases and J 1 base, leaving 8 bases between the germline ends. The germline CDR1 and CDR2 sequences are SGHDT and YYEEEE. The length of the CDR3 is 14 residues. CDR3 in DNA: TGTGCCAGCAGCACCGCGATGAACACCGGGGAGCTGTTTTTT. Protein: CASSTAMNTGELFF. The whole variable domain, remainder taken from reference TRBV5-6 and TRBJ2-2, is DAGVTQSPTHLIKTRGQQVTLRCSPKSGHDTVSWYQQALGQGPQFIFQYYEEEERQRGNFPDRFSGHQFPNYSSELNVNALLLGDSALYLCASSTAMNTGELFFGEGSRLTVL.

The sample holds one count of this clone. This chain links TRBV18 with TRBJ2-6; the D gene is possibly TRBD2 (6 bases). Trimming pared 0 bases from V and 0 bases from J, leaving 6 bases between. CDR3 length equals 16 residues. Germline loops: CDR1 KGHSH, CDR2 LQKENI. The CDR3 DNA reads as TGTGCCAGCTCACCACCCGGGGGCTCTGGGGCCAACGTCCTGACTTTC. It yields the protein CASSPPGGSGANVLTF.

This chain joins TRBV7-3 and TRBJ2-3; maybe TRBD2 (5 bases). CDR1 and CDR2 (germline): SGHTA, FQGTGA. The CDR3 is made up of 14 amino acids. V lost 2 bases, J lost 1 base, and 7 bases lay in between. The CDR3 bases are TGTGCCAGCAGCTTAGCGGGTGGCACAGATACGCAGTATTTT. Translating gives CASSLAGGTDTQYF. Supplemented by reference TRBV7-3 and TRBJ2-3, the full variable domain reads GAGVSQTPSNKVTEKGKYVELRCDPISGHTALYWYRQSLGQGPEFLIYFQGTGAADDSGLPNDRFFAVRPEGSVSTLKIQRTERGDSAVYLCASSLAGGTDTQYFGPGTRLTVL.

This clone was seen more than once but under ten times. This rearrangement joins TRBV2 to TRBJ2-2; D is ambiguous. Looked up from germline, CDR1 is SNHLY and CDR2 is FYNNEI. This CDR3 region has 14 residues. V was clipped by 3 bases and J by 2 bases, with 7 bases between them. This CDR3 reads CASSDLPNTGELFF. The DNA of the CDR3 is TGTGCCAGCAGTGATCTACCAAACACCGGGGAGCTGTTTTTT.

The DNA for the CDR3 is TGTGCCAGCAGCTTAGATCAGGGGGGGACTAGCGGGGGAAATGAGCAGTTCTTC. Translation gives CASSLDQGGTSGGNEQFF. This sequence joins TRBV11-3 and TRBJ2-1; 14 bases map to TRBD2. This CDR3 contains 18 residues. V was clipped by 0 bases and J by 7 bases; unmatched bases: 8. Germline-derived CDR1 and CDR2 are SGHNT and YENEEA.

The chain links TRBV6-5 to TRBJ2-3; a weak D match, TRBD2 (5 bases). The germline CDR1 and CDR2 sequences are MNHEY and SVGAGI. This CDR3 has 15 amino acids. V was cut by 4 bases and J by 4 bases, with 15 bases left in between. CDR3 loop: CASSFTVAEADTQYF. CDR3 nucleotide sequence: TGTGCCAGCAGTTTCACGGTGGCGGAGGCAGATACGCAGTATTTT.

V and J are TRBV23-1 and TRBJ2-5; TRBD2 is a possible D gene (5 bases). TRBV23-1 is placed among ORFs of uncertain function. The CDR3 sequence is 15 residues long. The ends were cut back, 6 bases at V and 4 bases at J, with 18 bases in the middle. As DNA, the CDR3 is TGCGCCAGCAGCCAAAGACCGGGATTGGGAGAGACCCAGTACTTC. This encodes CASSQRPGLGETQYF.

The genes are TRBV10-3 and TRBJ2-3; 9 positions agree with TRBD1. The V gene's germline CDR1 is ENHRY and CDR2 SYGVKD. The V gene end was trimmed by 0 bases and the J gene end by 5 bases; junction bases not matched to a gene: 3. The length of the CDR3 is 15 residues. CDR3 region: CAISESGQGQDTQYF. In DNA, the CDR3 is TGTGCCATCAGTGAGTCGGGACAGGGACAAGATACGCAGTATTTT.

The V call is TRBV4-1, the J call TRBJ1-3, with 9 bases matching TRBD1. The germline CDR1 and CDR2 sequences are MGHRA and YSYEKL. J gave up 4 bases and V 4 bases, and 8 bases lay outside the gene matches. The CDR3 length is 16 residues. For the CDR3, the DNA is TGCGCCAGCAGCCCGACAGGGGGACTTTCGGGAAACACCATATATTTT. Translated: CASSPTGGLSGNTIYF.

The gene calls are TRBV6-1 and TRBJ2-2, with TRBD2 identical over 9 bases. The CDR3 length is 14 residues. CDR1 MNHNS and CDR2 SASEGT come from the germline V gene. V lost 11 bases and J lost 1; bases outside the gene matches: 5. The CDR3 region has the DNA TGTGCCGGGCGGGAGGGCCGGAACACCGGGGAGCTGTTTTTT. Residues: CAGREGRNTGELFF.

A single count supports this clone. The rearrangement joins TRBV5-5 to TRBJ1-5; no clear D gene. The CDR3 has 15 amino acids. V lost 0 bases to trimming and J lost 3 bases, with 10 bases between them. Germline CDR1 and CDR2: SGHKS and YYEKEE (reference sequence). CDR3 amino acids: CASSLDPDFNQPQHF. The CDR3 coding sequence is TGTGCCAGCAGCTTGGACCCGGACTTCAATCAGCCCCAGCATTTT. The full variable domain, completed using reference TRBV5-5 and TRBJ1-5, is DAGVTQSPTHLIKTRGQQVTLRCSPISGHKSVSWYQQVLGQGPQFIFQYYEKEERGRGNFPDRFSARQFPNYSSELNVNALLLGDSALYLCASSLDPDFNQPQHFGDGTRLSIL.

This rearrangement joins TRBV7-2 to TRBJ2-7, with D perhaps TRBD2 (6 bases). V was clipped by 8 bases and J by 1 base, with 15 bases between them. This CDR3 comprises 14 residues. Germline CDR1 is SGHTA and CDR2 is FQGNSA. CDR3 in amino acids: CASLAAGRSYEQYF. In DNA form, the CDR3 reads TGTGCCAGCCTTGCGGCGGGGAGATCCTACGAGCAGTACTTC.

The V gene is TRBV5-5, the J gene TRBJ1-5, with 9 bases fitting TRBD1. The CDR3 runs 17 residues. V lost 4 bases to trimming and J lost 0 bases; unmatched junction nucleotides: 8. In germline, CDR1 is SGHKS, CDR2 YYEKEE (reference sequence). In DNA form, the CDR3 reads TGTGCCAGCAGCCCTGGGACAGGGCGAAATAGCAATCAGCCCCAGCATTTT. Translated, it gives CASSPGTGRNSNQPQHF.

The chain recombines TRBV7-8 with TRBJ2-5; a weak D match, TRBD2 (5 bases). Germline V gene data show CDR1 as SGHVS and CDR2 as FQNEAQ. V shed 6 bases and J shed 7 bases, with 18 bases lying between them. The CDR3 extends over 14 amino acids. The CDR3 DNA follows: TGTGCCAGCAGTTGGACGGGGTCCTCGGGGACCCAGTACTTC. Protein product: CASSWTGSSGTQYF.

The rearrangement uses TRBV19 and TRBJ2-7, with TRBD2 as a possible D gene (6 bases). Trimming pared 3 bases from V and 0 bases from J, leaving 12 bases between. CDR1 and CDR2 (germline): LNHDA, SQIVND (reference sequence). There are 15 residues in the CDR3. Here the CDR3 DNA reads TGTGCCAGTAGTATTTTGGAGGGTGGCTCCTACGAGCAGTACTTC. Translating gives CASSILEGGSYEQYF.

The V and J genes are TRBV11-3 and TRBJ2-1, with D perhaps matching TRBD2 (6 bases). CDR3 length equals 15 residues. Germline values: CDR1 SGHNT, CDR2 YENEEA. V dropped 4 bases and J dropped 5 bases, with 15 bases sitting between them. The CDR3 here is CASSYGGARDNEQFF. Here the CDR3 DNA reads TGTGCCAGCAGCTACGGCGGGGCTAGAGACAATGAGCAGTTCTTC.